The 19 T cell receptor beta chains listed next were all sequenced from one sample in a study of blood T cells in healthy people across ages. A second about 7 to 12 cycle PCR used barcoded and J-beta primers. TCRdb recomputed calls from the 5' RACE reads with MiXCR, one row per CDR3 protein. This sample has over 600,000 distinct CDR3 sequences; more than 35% occur once, and the top ten carry around 18%. The sequencing input was blood. The receptors originated from a man at least 80 years old in good health.

J is TRBJ2-1 and V is TRBV5-1; D gene unclear. This CDR3 has 14 amino acids. Trimming removed 0 bases at V and 7 bases at J, with 11 bases between. Germline lookup yields CDR1 SGHRS and CDR2 YFSETQ. CDR3 amino acids: CASSLAGSLNEQFF. Here the CDR3 DNA reads TGCGCCAGCAGCTTGGCGGGTAGTCTGAATGAGCAGTTCTTC.

This chain joins TRBV18 and TRBJ2-2; the D is unclear. The CDR3 consists of 14 residues. V was trimmed by 3 bases and J by 6 bases, leaving 11 bases between them. From germline, CDR1 is KGHSH and CDR2 LQKENI. DNA for the CDR3: TGTGCCAGCTCACCGACCTTAACTGCCGGGGAGCTGTTTTTT. Protein: CASSPTLTAGELFF.

Details on this clonotype: Relative to the germline gene, one junction end is altered; a read error may explain this. V gene TRBV10-3 combines with J gene TRBJ1-5, with a tentative D call TRBD1 (5 bases). Germline CDR1 is ENHRY and CDR2 is SYGVKD. CDR3 length: 16 residues. The CDR3 DNA reads as TGTGCCATCAGTGAGTCGCAGGGACGTAGCAATCAGCTCCAGCATTTT. Its protein is CAISESQGRSNQLQHF.

The table lists this clonotype with a few counts. J is TRBJ1-1 and V is TRBV29-1; 7 bases agree with TRBD1. Germline V gene data show CDR1 as SQVTM and CDR2 as ANQGSEA. J lost 1 base, V lost 4 bases, and 3 bases had no gene match. The CDR3 is 13 residues long. The CDR3 loop reads CSVADRSNTEAFF. In DNA form, the CDR3 reads TGCAGCGTTGCGGACAGGTCGAACACTGAAGCTTTCTTT.

V is TRBV7-2 and J is TRBJ2-2; D is perhaps TRBD1 or TRBD2 (5 bases each). The CDR3 is 13 residues long. The V gene's germline CDR1 is SGHTA and CDR2 FQGNSA. V gave up 3 bases and J gave up 5 bases, with 7 bases separating them. CDR3 protein: CASSFGTTGELFF. The CDR3 DNA sequence: TGTGCCAGCAGCTTCGGGACGACCGGGGAGCTGTTTTTT. The complete variable domain, with remaining parts taken from reference TRBV7-2 and TRBJ2-2, reads GAGVSQSPSNKVTEKGKDVELRCDPISGHTALYWYRQSLGQGLEFLIYFQGNSAPDKSGLPSDRFSAERTGGSVSTLTIQRTQQEDSAVYLCASSFGTTGELFFGEGSRLTVL.

This clonotype was observed a few times. V is TRBV18 and J is TRBJ2-7, with 9 bases aligning to TRBD1. This CDR3 comprises 13 residues. CDR1 is KGHSH and CDR2 is LQKENI in the germline V gene. The V and J ends lost 9 bases and 3 bases, in that order; junction bases with no gene match: 6. CDR3 in DNA: TGTGCCAGTTGCCGGGACAGGGACTACGAGCAGTACTTC. Encoded protein: CASCRDRDYEQYF.

The V and J genes are TRBV28 and TRBJ2-7; D might be TRBD1 (6 bases). V shed 4 bases and J shed 0 bases, with 19 bases lying between them. This CDR3 comprises 17 residues. Germline loops: CDR1 MDHEN, CDR2 SYDVKM. For the CDR3, the DNA is TGTGCCAGCAGTTCCAGGGACAATCCAAGCGGCTCCTACGAGCAGTACTTC. It yields the protein CASSSRDNPSGSYEQYF.

As regards this clonotype: A much larger clone differs from this one at a single base, so this may be a read error. The chain carries TRBV28 and TRBJ2-5; D is unresolved. This CDR3 is built from 14 residues. CDR1 and CDR2 from the germline V gene are MDHEN and SYDVKM. V lost 3 bases and J 11 bases, leaving 19 bases between the germline ends. CDR3 residues: CASSFPQSNNEQYF. The CDR3 nucleotides read TGTGCCAGCAGTTTCCCTCAGTCGAACAATGAGCAGTACTTC.

This clonotype showed up just a few times. J is TRBJ1-5 and V is TRBV20-1; D is perhaps TRBD1 (6 bases). CDR1 is DFQATT and CDR2 is SNEGSKA in the germline V gene (reference sequence). V lost 0 bases to trimming and J lost 3 bases, with 15 bases between them. The CDR3 is 16 residues long. CDR3: CSARDSKDRYNQPQHF. CDR3 nucleotides: TGCAGTGCTAGAGATTCAAAGGACAGATACAATCAGCCCCAGCATTTT.

The V gene is TRBV20-1, the J gene TRBJ1-4; tentatively, D is TRBD1 (5 bases). This CDR3 contains 15 residues. Germline lookup yields CDR1 DFQATT and CDR2 SNEGSKA (reference sequence). Trimming removed 3 bases at V and 6 bases at J, with 17 bases between. Written as DNA, the CDR3 is TGCAGTGCTAGGGGACGGGGGGGTGGCGATGAAAAACTGTTTTTT. Its protein is CSARGRGGGDEKLFF.

As DNA, the CDR3 is TGCGCCAGCAGCTCGAACGCCGGGACTAGCACTCCTACCAATGAGCAGTTCTTC. Its translation: CASSSNAGTSTPTNEQFF. The chain links TRBV5-1 to TRBJ2-1; 9 nucleotides agree with TRBD2. The CDR3 sequence is 18 residues long. Per germline, CDR1 SGHRS and CDR2 YFSETQ. The V segment lost 3 bases and the J segment 6 bases; nucleotides outside the gene matches: 16.

CDR3 coding DNA: TGTGCCTGGAGGATAGGGGGGGAGACCCAGTACTTC. This translates into CAWRIGGETQYF. This rearrangement joins TRBV30 to TRBJ2-5; D may correspond to TRBD1 or TRBD2 (6 bases each). Germline assignment: CDR1 GTSNPN and CDR2 SVGIG (reference sequence). This CDR3 has 12 amino acids. Trimming stripped 3 bases from V and 5 bases from J, with 10 bases between. Full variable domain (remainder filled in from reference TRBV30 and TRBJ2-5): SQTIHQWPATLVQPVGSPLSLECTVEGTSNPNLYWYRQAAGRGLQLLFYSVGIGQISSEVPQNLSASRPQDRQFILSSKKLLLSDSGFYLCAWRIGGETQYFGPGTRLLVL.

CDR3 amino acids: CASSQGREGENEQFF. The CDR3 DNA is TGTGCCAGCAGCCAGGGGCGGGAAGGGGAGAATGAGCAGTTCTTC. This sequence joins TRBV7-8 and TRBJ2-1; tentatively, D is TRBD1 or TRBD2 (6 bases each). The CDR3 totals 15 residues. Trimming left V 5 bases short and J 7 bases short, with 18 bases between. Germline lookup yields CDR1 SGHVS and CDR2 FQNEAQ.

The V and J genes are TRBV7-7 and TRBJ2-4; TRBD1 is a possible D gene (6 bases). The DNA end favors TRBJ2-7, so the J call may be wrong. CDR3 size: 15 residues. Per the germline V gene, CDR1 is SSHAT and CDR2 is FNYEAQ (reference sequence). The CDR3 nucleotides are TGTGCCAGCAGCTGGAAACAGGGTCCCAACTACGAGCAGTACTTC. Amino acids: CASSWKQGPNYEQYF.

DNA for the CDR3: TGTGCCAGCAGTCACGGACAGGGGGCGGTAGATACGCAGTATTTT. This encodes CASSHGQGAVDTQYF. The J gene is TRBJ2-3, the V gene TRBV12-3 or TRBV12-4; 11 bases map to TRBD1. The CDR3 has 15 residues. V lost 5 bases to trimming and J lost 5 bases; unmatched junction nucleotides: 6.

The chain carries TRBV20-1 and TRBJ2-3, with TRBD1 identical over 8 bases. The ends lost 3 bases at V and 1 base at J; junction bases unmatched: 9. The CDR3 length is 16 residues. From germline, CDR1 is DFQATT and CDR2 SNEGSKA (reference sequence). CDR3 protein: CSARSILTGGTDTQYF. CDR3 coding DNA: TGCAGTGCTAGGTCGATACTGACAGGGGGCACAGATACGCAGTATTTT.

The chain links TRBV15 to TRBJ2-1; D tentatively reads TRBD1 or TRBD2 (6 bases each). Trimming stripped 1 base from V and 8 bases from J, with 21 bases between. CDR3 length equals 17 residues. In germline, CDR1 is LNHNV, CDR2 YYDKDF (reference sequence). The CDR3 protein is CATSRAVGGRWGHEQFF. In DNA form, the CDR3 reads TGTGCCACCAGCAGAGCCGTAGGAGGGAGGTGGGGGCATGAGCAGTTCTTC.

Concerning this clonotype itself: At one boundary the junction diverges from the germline segment, which might be a read error. V usage is TRBV7-2 and J usage is TRBJ2-1, with D maybe TRBD1 (7 bases). The assigned J gene may be wrong: the sequence end matches TRBJ2-7 better. Germline V gene lookup returns CDR1 SGHTA and CDR2 FQGNSA. This CDR3 has 14 amino acids. In DNA form, the CDR3 reads TGTGCCGGCAGCGTCGACAGGGAGGCCTACGAGCAGTACTTC. Translating gives CAGSVDREAYEQYF.

The chain links TRBV20-1 to TRBJ2-5; 12 bases fit TRBD1. CDR3 size: 15 residues. V lost 1 base and J lost 5; bases outside the gene matches: 5. CDR1 DFQATT and CDR2 SNEGSKA come from the germline V gene (reference sequence). The CDR3 bases are TGCAGTGCTAGAGGGGGGACAGGGGGCTTGGAGACCCAGTACTTC. It yields the protein CSARGGTGGLETQYF.